Presented here are 20 T cell receptor beta chains from one specimen sequenced in a study of cytomegalovirus exposure and HLA in healthy donors. Primers included in the PCR were 60 Vbeta and 13 Jbeta primers. Some clones are missing from TCRdb's copy, which holds only in-frame ones; the method was immunoSEQ multiplex PCR. Seen here are under 200,000 clones, around 73% observed once, and the top ten hold approximately 5.1%. Sequencing was carried out using PBMCs. The receptors here all came from a woman between 18 and 29 years old in good health and CMV-seropositive.

The chain links TRBV7-2 to TRBJ2-7, with D possibly matching TRBD1 (5 bases). The CDR3 loop spans 17 amino acids. V was cut by 2 bases and J by 1 base, with 18 bases left in between. The germline CDR1 and CDR2 sequences are SGHTA and FQGNSA. DNA of the CDR3: TGTGCCAGCAGCTTACAGGGTGGTTGGGCAAATTCCTACGAGCAGTACTTC. As protein: CASSLQGGWANSYEQYF.

V usage is TRBV7-6 and J usage is TRBJ2-7, with TRBD1 matching over 9 bases. The CDR3 sequence is 13 residues long. The V gene end was trimmed by 5 bases and the J gene end by 7 bases; junction bases not matched to a gene: 6. CDR1 is SGHVS, CDR2 FNYEAQ, per germline. For the CDR3, the DNA is TGTGCCAGCAGCCGGGACAGGGTCGGAGAGCAGTACTTC. This codes for CASSRDRVGEQYF. The whole variable domain, remainder taken from reference TRBV7-6 and TRBJ2-7, is GAGVSQSPRYKVTKRGQDVALRCDPISGHVSLYWYRQALGQGPEFLTYFNYEAQQDKSGLPNDRFSAERPEGSISTLTIQRTEQRDSAMYRCASSRDRVGEQYFGPGTRLTVT.

The chain combines TRBV7-9 with TRBJ1-6; TRBD1 matches at 9 bases. The J segment lost 9 bases and the V segment lost 4 bases, leaving 10 bases of the junction unmatched. Germline V gene data show CDR1 as SEHNR and CDR2 as FQNEAQ (reference sequence). The CDR3 length is 16 residues. CDR3 region: CASSSTGSQGASPLHF. The DNA for the CDR3 is TGTGCCAGCAGCTCTACAGGGTCACAGGGGGCTTCACCCCTCCACTTT.

The CDR3 loop is CASSIQANQPQHF. In DNA form, the CDR3 reads TGTGCCAGTAGTATACAGGCCAATCAGCCCCAGCATTTT. J is TRBJ1-5 and V is TRBV19; D is uncertain. This CDR3 is 13 amino acids long. Germline V gene data show CDR1 as LNHDA and CDR2 as SQIVND (reference sequence). V lost 2 bases, J lost 3 bases, and 5 bases lay in between.

The V and J genes are TRBV28 and TRBJ2-1, with a tentative D call TRBD2 (5 bases). CDR1 and CDR2 (germline): MDHEN, SYDVKM. The CDR3 has 16 amino acids. V was pared by 5 bases and J by 4 bases, with 18 bases between. The DNA of the CDR3 is TGTGCCAGCAGTGCCCTCTCGGGGAAGCCTTACAATGAGCAGTTCTTC. Translated, it gives CASSALSGKPYNEQFF.

The chain couples TRBV7-3 to TRBJ2-3, with D unresolved. Germline V gives CDR1 SGHTA, CDR2 FQGTGA. V was cut by 1 base and J by 0 bases, with 5 bases left in between. CDR3 size: 14 residues. CDR3 DNA sequence: TGTGCCAGCAGCTTAAGTCCTAGCACAGATACGCAGTATTTT. It yields the protein CASSLSPSTDTQYF. Together with reference TRBV7-3 and TRBJ2-3, the CDR3 gives the full variable domain: GAGVSQTPSNKVTEKGKYVELRCDPISGHTALYWYRQSLGQGPEFLIYFQGTGAADDSGLPNDRFFAVRPEGSVSTLKIQRTERGDSAVYLCASSLSPSTDTQYFGPGTRLTVL.

This clone was observed once. CDR3 sequence reads: CASSVEPEPPYNEQFF. The DNA for the CDR3 is TGTGCCAGCAGCGTCGAGCCCGAACCCCCCTACAATGAGCAGTTCTTC. The V call is TRBV9, the J call TRBJ2-1; D gene ambiguous. The CDR3 covers 16 residues. The V and J ends lost 2 bases and 2 bases respectively, with 14 bases between them. The germline V gene encodes CDR1 SGDLS and CDR2 YYNGEE.

The V and J genes are TRBV4-2 and TRBJ2-7; the match to TRBD1 covers 9 bases. CDR3 size: 18 residues. The germline gives CDR1 LGHNA, CDR2 YNFKEQ. Trimming took 0 bases from V and 5 from J; bases not matched to a gene: 14. The CDR3 reads CASSQEITFGTGNNEQYF. DNA of the CDR3: TGTGCCAGCAGCCAAGAGATCACCTTCGGGACAGGGAATAACGAGCAGTACTTC.

The CDR3: CAWSRPQGDTQYF. For the CDR3, the DNA is TGTGCCTGGAGCCGCCCCCAGGGCGATACGCAGTATTTT. This rearrangement joins TRBV30 to TRBJ2-3; a possible D gene is TRBD1 (5 bases). This CDR3 has 13 residues. Trimming pared 3 bases from V and 6 bases from J, leaving 13 bases between. Germline V gene sequence: CDR1 GTSNPN, CDR2 SVGIG (reference sequence).

CDR3 sequence: CAWSEGSINTEAFF. In DNA form, the CDR3 reads TGTGCCTGGAGCGAGGGCAGCATTAACACTGAAGCTTTCTTT. The chain couples TRBV30 to TRBJ1-1; D is uncertain. Germline CDR1 GTSNPN, CDR2 SVGIG (reference sequence). The CDR3 consists of 14 residues. The ends were cut back, 3 bases at V and 2 bases at J, with 13 bases in the middle.

The chain couples TRBV7-2 to TRBJ1-2, with D unresolved. V shed 0 bases and J shed 8 bases, with 7 bases lying between them. The CDR3 has 12 residues. Germline loops: CDR1 SGHTA, CDR2 FQGNSA. The CDR3 region is CASSLAVIGYTF. CDR3 in DNA: TGTGCCAGCAGCTTAGCTGTCATCGGCTACACCTTC.

The chain joins TRBV4-1 to TRBJ2-1, with TRBD1 identical over 8 bases. V lost 3 bases to trimming and J lost 8 bases; unmatched junction nucleotides: 6. CDR3 size: 14 residues. The germline gives CDR1 MGHRA, CDR2 YSYEKL. This CDR3 is CASSHRFRGHEQFF. CDR3 in DNA: TGCGCCAGCAGCCATCGATTCAGGGGGCATGAGCAGTTCTTC.

The chain is built from TRBV7-9 and TRBJ1-1; D call uncertain. Trimming shortened V by 1 base and J by 0 bases, and 9 bases separated the two germline ends. This CDR3 spans 15 amino acids. Per the germline V gene, CDR1 is SEHNR and CDR2 is FQNEAQ (reference sequence). The CDR3 sequence: CASSLGGVMNTEAFF. In DNA, the CDR3 is TGTGCCAGCAGCTTAGGCGGGGTCATGAACACTGAAGCTTTCTTT.

This rearrangement joins TRBV6-6 to TRBJ2-5; 11 positions match TRBD2. Per germline, CDR1 MNHNY and CDR2 SVGAGI (reference sequence). V lost 6 bases to trimming and J lost 5 bases; unmatched junction nucleotides: 5. There are 14 residues in the CDR3. The chain's CDR3 is CASRVAGGRETQYF. The DNA of the CDR3 is TGTGCCAGCAGGGTAGCGGGGGGGCGGGAGACCCAGTACTTC.

This clone was seen only a few times. The chain employs TRBV7-9 and TRBJ1-1; the D gene is possibly TRBD1 (5 bases). With 8 bases removed from V and 0 bases from J, the gap between germline ends came to 13 bases. This CDR3 is built from 14 residues. Germline CDR1 SEHNR, CDR2 FQNEAQ (reference sequence). In DNA form, the CDR3 reads TGTGCCAGCGGAAGACAGAAATTGAACACTGAAGCTTTCTTT. It encodes CASGRQKLNTEAFF.

The CDR3 sequence: CATSSLDRGMNTEAFF. CDR3 nucleotide sequence: TGTGCCACCAGCAGCTTGGACAGGGGTATGAACACTGAAGCTTTCTTT. This chain joins TRBV15 and TRBJ1-1; 9 nucleotides agree with TRBD1. Germline V gene data show CDR1 as LNHNV and CDR2 as YYDKDF (reference sequence). The CDR3 sequence is 16 residues long. V gave up 3 bases and J gave up 0 bases; unmatched junction bases: 5.

This clone was recorded once. The junction differs from germline at one of its ends, possibly a read error. The rearrangement joins TRBV7-9 to TRBJ2-7; D unresolved. The length of the CDR3 is 11 residues. The germline V gene encodes CDR1 SEHNR and CDR2 FQNEAQ (reference sequence). CDR3 DNA sequence: TGTTCCAGCAGCTGGAGCTCCGAGCAGTACTTC. This codes for CSSSWSSEQYF.

The chain recombines TRBV4-1 with TRBJ1-6, with D unclear. CDR3 length: 14 amino acids. The V and J ends lost 6 bases and 3 bases respectively, with 9 bases between them. Germline-derived CDR1 and CDR2 are MGHRA and YSYEKL. CDR3 region: CASSAGYYNSPLHF. The CDR3 DNA reads TGCGCCAGCAGTGCAGGCTACTATAATTCACCCCTCCACTTT.

This clone was seen a handful of times. This sequence joins TRBV25-1 and TRBJ2-5; D gene unclear. CDR1 is MGHDK and CDR2 is SYGVNS in the germline V gene. This CDR3 spans 13 amino acids. V lost 3 bases and J lost 1, with 6 bases in between. This CDR3 is CASSDELQETQYF. The CDR3 region has the DNA TGTGCCAGCAGTGACGAGCTCCAAGAGACCCAGTACTTC.

The chain carries TRBV5-6 and TRBJ1-3; 7 bases fit TRBD1. CDR3 size: 14 residues. V was pared by 0 bases and J by 4 bases, with 1 base of the junction left unmatched. CDR1 and CDR2 from the germline V gene are SGHDT and YYEEEE. DNA for the CDR3: TGTGCCAGCAGCTTGGGACAGGGAGGAAACACCATATATTTT. This gives the protein CASSLGQGGNTIYF.